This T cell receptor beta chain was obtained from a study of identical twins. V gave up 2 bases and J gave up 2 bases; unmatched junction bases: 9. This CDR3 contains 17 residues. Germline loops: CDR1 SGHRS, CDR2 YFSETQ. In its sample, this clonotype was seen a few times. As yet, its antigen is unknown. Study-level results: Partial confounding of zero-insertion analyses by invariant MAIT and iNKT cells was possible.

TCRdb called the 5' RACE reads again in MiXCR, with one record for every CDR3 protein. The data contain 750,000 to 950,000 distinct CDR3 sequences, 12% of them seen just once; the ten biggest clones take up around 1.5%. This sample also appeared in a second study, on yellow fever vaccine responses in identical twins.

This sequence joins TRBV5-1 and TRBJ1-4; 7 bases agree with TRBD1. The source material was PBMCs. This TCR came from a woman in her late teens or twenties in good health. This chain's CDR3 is CASSLTGASRTNEKLFF. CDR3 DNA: TGCGCCAGCAGCTTAACAGGGGCTAGTCGGACTAATGAAAAACTGTTTTTT.